This is a list of T cell receptor beta chains from one sample in a study of blood T cell repertoires in COVID-19. Libraries were prepared by immunoSEQ multiplex PCR; TCRdb keeps only in-frame clonotypes and omits some of them. The sample contains about 260,000 clones, less than 90% of which appear only once. Sequencing input: peripheral blood. All receptors derive from a man aged 60 to 69 who had recovered from COVID-19. The CDR3 runs from the conserved cysteine through the conserved F or W.

TRBV5-6	15	TRBJ2-7	CASSKWTGSSYEQYF
TRBV19	13	TRBJ1-4	CASRQGAGEKLFF
TRBV7-9	13	TRBJ2-1	CASNSRGGDEQFF
TRBV5-4	16	TRBJ2-7	CASSMGTSGGAWEQYF
TRBV7-9	14	TRBJ1-4	CASSLGDSNEKLFF
TRBV19	14	TRBJ2-7	CASSITKQVFEQYF
TRBV4-1	15	TRBJ2-7	CASSQTGTGGHEQYF
TRBV27	15	TRBJ2-1	CASSLGRGLGNEQFF
TRBV4-1	18	TRBJ2-2	CASSQAASGGVNTGELFF
TRBV18	12	TRBJ1-2	CASSPGQGDYTF
TRBV19	16	TRBJ1-5	CASSWTTGLADQPQHF
TRBV19	16	TRBJ2-5	CASSISPGQLKETQYF
TRBV7-9	11	TRBJ1-1	CASSLQVEAFF
TRBV5-5	12	TRBJ2-3	CASSFSGDTQYF